This TCR beta chain was found in a study of blood T cell repertoires in COVID-19. Background on the study: The United States, Italy and Spain were the sources of the acute and convalescent COVID-19 samples.

A word on this clone: An end of the junction differs from the germline gene, which may be a read error. At the DNA level, this CDR3 is encoded by other sequences in the same sample as well.

Here immunoSEQ multiplex PCR was the method, and the copy in TCRdb shows in-frame clones only, minus some. The data show 65,000 to 90,000 clones, roughly 87% seen once. Looked up from germline, CDR1 is MNHNY and CDR2 is SVGAGI (reference sequence). The CDR3 is 13 amino acids. The chain employs TRBV6-6 and TRBJ2-5; D is possibly TRBD1 (5 bases). Sequenced material: peripheral blood. The clonotype originates from a woman aged 50 to 65 with active or convalescent COVID-19. The CDR3 loop is CATTDTNQETQYF. For the CDR3, the DNA is TGCGCCACCACGGACACTAACCAAGAGACCCAGTACTTC.